This TCR beta chain was identified in a study of T cell changes during pregnancy in multiple sclerosis. CDR3 length equals 15 residues. The V segment lost 5 bases and the J segment 5 bases; nucleotides outside the gene matches: 9. In germline, CDR1 is SGHNT, CDR2 YENEEA. This table comes from immunoSEQ multiplex PCR, and its TCRdb copy is limited to in-frame clones, with some not included. The sample shows 100,000 to 130,000 clones, just under 95% of them seen only once. Here the sequenced sample was peripheral blood, taken in the third trimester of pregnancy. The TCR comes from a female donor in good health, enrolled as a control in a pregnancy study. V gene TRBV11-3 combines with J gene TRBJ2-7; 10 nucleotides match TRBD1. Here the CDR3 DNA reads TGTGCCAGCAGCGCTACCGGGACAGGGGTCCACGAGCAGTACTTC. It yields the protein CASSATGTGVHEQYF.